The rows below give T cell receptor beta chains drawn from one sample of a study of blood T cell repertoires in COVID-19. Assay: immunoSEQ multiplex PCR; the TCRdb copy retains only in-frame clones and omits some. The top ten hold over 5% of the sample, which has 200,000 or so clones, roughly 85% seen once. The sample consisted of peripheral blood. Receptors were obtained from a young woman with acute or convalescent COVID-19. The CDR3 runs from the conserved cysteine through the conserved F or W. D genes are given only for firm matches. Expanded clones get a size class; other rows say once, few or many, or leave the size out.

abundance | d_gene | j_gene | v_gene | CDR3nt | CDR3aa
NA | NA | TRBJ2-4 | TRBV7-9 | TGTGCCAGCAGCAATTTGGACAGCCTAGCCAAAAACATTCAGTACTTC | CASSNLDSLAKNIQYF
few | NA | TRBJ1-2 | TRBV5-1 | TGCGCCAGCAGCTTCGGTTGGGGGCTTGGCTATGGCTACACCTTC | CASSFGWGLGYGYTF
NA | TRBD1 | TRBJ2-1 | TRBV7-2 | TGTGCCAGCAAACAGGGGGCGCGAGGGAATGAGCAGTTCTTC | CASKQGARGNEQFF
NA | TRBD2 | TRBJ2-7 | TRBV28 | TGTGCCAGCAGAGCTAGCGGTGATTACGAGCAGTACTTC | CASRASGDYEQYF
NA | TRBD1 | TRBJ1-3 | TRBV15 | TGTGCCACCAGCAGAGCCGGGACAGGGGCTGGAAACACCATATATTTT | CATSRAGTGAGNTIYF
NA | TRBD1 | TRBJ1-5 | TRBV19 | TGTGCCAGTAGTATATCGGGACAGGGTCGCAAGAGCAATCAGCCCCAGCATTTT | CASSISGQGRKSNQPQHF
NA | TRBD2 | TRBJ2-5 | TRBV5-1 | TGCGCCAGCAGCACCAGCTCTAGCGGACAAGAGACCCAGTACTTC | CASSTSSSGQETQYF
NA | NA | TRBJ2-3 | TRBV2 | TGTGCCAGCAGTGGGGAGCGGTCTAGCACAGATACGCAGTATTTT | CASSGERSSTDTQYF
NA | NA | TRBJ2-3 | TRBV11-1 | TGTGCCAGCAGCCGTAGAGCCTTTTCCACAGATACGCAGTATTTT | CASSRRAFSTDTQYF
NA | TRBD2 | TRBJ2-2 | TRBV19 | TGTGCCAGTAGAATAGGTAGCGGGAGGACCGGGGAGCTGTTTTTT | CASRIGSGRTGELFF
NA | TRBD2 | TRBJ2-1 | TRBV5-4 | TGTGCCAGCAGCCCTGCGCGGGGGGCTGGTGAGCAGTTCTTC | CASSPARGAGEQFF
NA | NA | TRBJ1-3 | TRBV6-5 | TGTGCCAGCAGTTACGGGAGTGGAACCATATATTTT | CASSYGSGTIYF
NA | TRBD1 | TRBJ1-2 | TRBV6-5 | TGTGCCAGCGGACGGACAGGTCTCTATGGCTACACCTTC | CASGRTGLYGYTF
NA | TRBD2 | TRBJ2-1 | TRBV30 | TGTGCCTGGAGTCCACTTGCTAGCGGGAATGAGCAGTTCTTC | CAWSPLASGNEQFF
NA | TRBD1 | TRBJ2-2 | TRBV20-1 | TGCAGTGCTAGTGGGACAGGGGCCTCGATGAACACCGGGGAGCTGTTTTTT | CSASGTGASMNTGELFF
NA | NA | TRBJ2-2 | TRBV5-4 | TGTGCCAGCAGCGGAGAGGGCGTAGGCACCGGGGAGCTGTTTTTT | CASSGEGVGTGELFF
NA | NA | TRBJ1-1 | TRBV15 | TGTGCCACCAGCAGAGATAGGGGTGGGGCTTTCTTT | CATSRDRGGAFF
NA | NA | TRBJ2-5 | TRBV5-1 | TGCGCCAGCGGTTCTCTAGGGGGGGAGGAGACCCAGTACTTC | CASGSLGGEETQYF
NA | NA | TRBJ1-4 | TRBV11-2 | TGTGCCAGCAGTCCGATCGGGACAACAACTAATGAAAAACTGTTTTTT | CASSPIGTTTNEKLFF
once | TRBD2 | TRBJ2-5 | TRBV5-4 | TGTGCCAGCAGCTTGAATGGGGGGGGTTTGGAGACCCAGTACTTC | CASSLNGGGLETQYF
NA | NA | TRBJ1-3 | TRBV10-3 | TGTGCCATCAGTGCTGGCCCTCCGAGGAACACCATATATTTT | CAISAGPPRNTIYF
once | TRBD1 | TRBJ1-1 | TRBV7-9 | TGTGCCAGCAGCCTTGCGGCACAGGGGGCTGAAGCTTTCTTT | CASSLAAQGAEAFF
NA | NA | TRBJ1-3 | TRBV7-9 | TGTGCCAGCAGCTTGACAGGCTCTGGAAACACCATATATTTT | CASSLTGSGNTIYF
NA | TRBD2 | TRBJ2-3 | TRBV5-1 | TGCGCCAGCAGCCCGGGACTAGATACAGATACGCAGTATTTT | CASSPGLDTDTQYF
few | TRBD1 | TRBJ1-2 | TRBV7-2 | TGTGCCAGCAGCTGGGACAGGGCAGGCGGCTACACCTTC | CASSWDRAGGYTF
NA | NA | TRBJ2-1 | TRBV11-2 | TGTGCCAGCAGCATAAAGGACCTAGCGTTTGAGCAGTTCTTC | CASSIKDLAFEQFF
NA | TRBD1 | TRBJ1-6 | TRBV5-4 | TGTGCCAGCAGTTCCGGGACAGTGAATTCACCCCTCCACTTT | CASSSGTVNSPLHF
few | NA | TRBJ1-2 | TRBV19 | TGTGCCAGTAGTATCATGAACTATGGCTACACCTTC | CASSIMNYGYTF
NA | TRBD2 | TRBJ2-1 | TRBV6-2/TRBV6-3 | TGTGCCAGCAGTTACTCATCCCTAGCGGGCGTCTCCTACAATGAGCAGTTCTTC | CASSYSSLAGVSYNEQFF
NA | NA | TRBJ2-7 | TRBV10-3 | TGTGCCATCAGTGAGTCGACAAGAACCCTTAGCTCCTACGAGCAGTACTTC | CAISESTRTLSSYEQYF
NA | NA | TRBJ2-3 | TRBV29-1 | TGCAGCGTTGCCAACAATCAGGGGTACACGCAGTATTTT | CSVANNQGYTQYF
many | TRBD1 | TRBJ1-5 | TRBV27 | TGTGCCAGCAGTGAGACAGGGCTCGATCAGCCCCAGCATTTT | CASSETGLDQPQHF
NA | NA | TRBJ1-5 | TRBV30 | TGTGCCTGGAGTGTCGGCGGGAATCAGCCCCAGCATTTT | CAWSVGGNQPQHF
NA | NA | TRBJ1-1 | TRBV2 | TGTGCCAGCAGCTTTTACCGGGGGACTGAAGCTTTCTTT | CASSFYRGTEAFF
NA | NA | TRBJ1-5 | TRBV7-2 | TGTGCCAGCAGCTTTTTTCCGACTGGTCAGCCCCAGCATTTT | CASSFFPTGQPQHF
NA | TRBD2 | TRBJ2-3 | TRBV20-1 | TGCAGTGCTAGTGGGAAAGCTAGCGGGGCCTCAGATACGCAGTATTTT | CSASGKASGASDTQYF
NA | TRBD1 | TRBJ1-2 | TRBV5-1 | TGCGCCAGCACCGGGACAGGACCCTATGGCTACACCTTC | CASTGTGPYGYTF
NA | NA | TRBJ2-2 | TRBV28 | TGTGCCACCAACAGGCCCACCGGGGAGCTGTTTTTT | CATNRPTGELFF
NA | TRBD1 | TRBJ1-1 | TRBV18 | TGTGCCAGCTCACCATTTGGGACAGCCACTGAAGCTTTCTTT | CASSPFGTATEAFF
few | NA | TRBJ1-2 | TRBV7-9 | TGTGCCAGCAGCTTAGAGCCAGGTGGCTACACCTTC | CASSLEPGGYTF
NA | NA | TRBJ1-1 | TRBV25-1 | TGTGCCAGCAGCGGACAGATGAACACTGAAGCTTTCTTT | CASSGQMNTEAFF
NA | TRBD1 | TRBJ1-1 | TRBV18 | TGTGCCAGCTCATTTTCCGGGACAGGGAGCTCCTTGGGGAACACTGAAGCTTTCTTT | CASSFSGTGSSLGNTEAFF
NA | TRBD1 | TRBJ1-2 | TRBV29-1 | TGCAGCGTTGAGGGACAGGGAAAAGGCTACACCTTC | CSVEGQGKGYTF
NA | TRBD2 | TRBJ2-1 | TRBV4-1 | TGCGCCAGCAGCCAAGATCCTAGCGGGGGGCCAAATGAGCAGTTCTTC | CASSQDPSGGPNEQFF
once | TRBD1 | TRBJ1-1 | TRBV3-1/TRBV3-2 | TGTGCCAGCAGCCGACAAGGGACAGGGCCCTCGAGGGAAGCTTTCTTT | CASSRQGTGPSREAFF
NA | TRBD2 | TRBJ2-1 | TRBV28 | TGTGCCAGCAGTTTCCGAGCGGGGGTTCAAGATGAGCAGTTCTTC | CASSFRAGVQDEQFF